These 9 T cell receptor beta chains originate from one sample sequenced in a study of tumor and adjacent non-tumor tissue in lung cancer. This sample's RNA came from whole unsorted tissue. A modified ARM-PCR protocol with three rounds of nested PCR amplified TCRbeta. TCRdb re-derived calls from the multiplex PCR reads in MiXCR, one entry per CDR3 protein. The repertoire holds around 200,000 distinct CDR3 sequences, with 60% to 75% as singletons. Material: lung tumor tissue. All receptors derive from a man in his 60s with non-small cell lung cancer.

This clonotype was counted only a few times. A read error may be the cause here, since a much bigger clone is one base away. No conserved phenylalanine or tryptophan ends this CDR3, so it is likely a read error. V gene TRBV11-2 combines with J gene TRBJ2-7; possibly TRBD2 for D (5 bases). CDR1 and CDR2 from the germline V gene are SGHAT and FQNNGV. Trimming cost V 0 bases and J 2 bases, with 8 bases left between them. CDR3 length: 14 residues. CDR3 nucleotides: TGTGCCAGCAGCTTAGATCCGGGGACCTACGAGCAGTACTCC. Residues: CASSLDPGTYEQYS.

V usage is TRBV7-8 and J usage is TRBJ2-2, with 7 bases matching TRBD2. The CDR3 length is 16 residues. Germline values: CDR1 SGHVS, CDR2 FQNEAQ. V trimming: 5 bases; J trimming: 3 bases; junction bases outside the gene matches: 9. The CDR3 nucleotides read TGTGCCAGCAGCACCCAACCCGCGGGGGACACCGGGGAGCTGTTTTTT. Protein product: CASSTQPAGDTGELFF.

Worth noting for this clonotype: One junction end does not reproduce the germline sequence, and a read error may be involved. The chain has TRBV6-5 and TRBJ2-3; maybe TRBD1 (5 bases). From germline, CDR1 is MNHEY and CDR2 SVGAGI. There are 13 residues in the CDR3. In nucleotides, the CDR3 is TGTGCCAGCAGGTGGACAAGCACAGATACCCAGTATTTT. Its translation: CASRWTSTDTQYF.

This clonotype has just one count. One end of the junction is discordant with germline, which a read error may explain. The genes are TRBV11-3 and TRBJ2-3; tentatively, D is TRBD2 (6 bases). CDR1 is SGHNT and CDR2 is YENEEA in the germline V gene. The CDR3 length is 14 residues. CDR3: CPSSPPTRSDMQYF. CDR3 bases: TGTCCCAGCAGCCCCCCGACTAGGTCCGATATGCAGTATTTT. Drawing the rest from reference TRBV11-3 and TRBJ2-3, the complete variable domain is EAGVVQSPRYKIIEKKQPVAFWCNPISGHNTLYWYLQNLGQGPELLIRYENEEAVDDSQLPKDRFSAERLKGVDSTLKIQPAELGDSAVYLCPSSPPTRSDMQYFGPGTRLTVL.

Turning to this clonotype: This may come from a read error, since a much larger clone is one base off. This chain joins TRBV12-3 or TRBV12-4 and TRBJ1-3; 8 bases are a match to TRBD1. The CDR3 spans 20 residues. Losses at the gene ends were 9 bases for V and 1 base for J; bases not matched to a gene: 23. The CDR3 region has the DNA TGTGCCAGGAGCCACGTGAGATATAGGACAGGGAATGTTTCTGGAAACACCATATATTTT. It translates to CARSHVRYRTGNVSGNTIYF.

This clonotype came up many times. The chain has TRBV29-1 and TRBJ2-4; 8 nucleotides line up with TRBD1. CDR3 length: 14 amino acids. J was trimmed by 3 bases and V by 5 bases; bases with no gene match: 6. Germline V CDR1 and CDR2: SQVTM, ANQGSEA. The CDR3 DNA reads TGCAGCGTTCTGGACAGGGCAGGCAAAAACATTCAGTACTTC. Its translation: CSVLDRAGKNIQYF.

Turning to this clonotype: One end of the junction fails to match germline, which may point to a read error. V gene TRBV11-2 combines with J gene TRBJ1-6, with D unresolved. Germline V CDR1 and CDR2: SGHAT, FQNNGV. This CDR3 is built from 15 residues. This CDR3 reads CTSSLQPWGNSPLHF. In DNA form, the CDR3 reads TGTACCAGCAGCTTACAGCCGTGGGGTAATTCACCCCTCCACTTT.

This chain uses TRBV20-1 with TRBJ2-3; TRBD2 might be the D (6 bases). V dropped 1 base and J dropped 0 bases, with 8 bases sitting between them. This CDR3 region has 14 residues. Germline V gene lookup returns CDR1 DFQATT and CDR2 SNEGSKA (reference sequence). The CDR3 loop is CSARASDSTDTQYF. CDR3 DNA sequence: TGCAGTGCTAGAGCTAGCGACAGCACAGATACGCAGTATTTT.

This clonotype came up a few times. This chain links TRBV11-2 with TRBJ2-5; the D is unclear. This CDR3 contains 17 residues. Per the germline V gene, CDR1 is SGHAT and CDR2 is FQNNGV. Trimming pared 6 bases from V and 7 bases from J, leaving 27 bases between. The CDR3 DNA sequence: TGTGCCAGCAGTTCAACCCCCTCGAACAGCCTTCTCGTGACCCAGTACTTC. Protein: CASSSTPSNSLLVTQYF. Supplemented by reference TRBV11-2 and TRBJ2-5, the full variable domain reads EAGVAQSPRYKIIEKRQSVAFWCNPISGHATLYWYQQILGQGPKLLIQFQNNGVVDDSQLPKDRFSAERLKGVDSTLKIQPAKLEDSAVYLCASSSTPSNSLLVTQYFGPGTRLLVL.